Below, 28 T cell receptor beta chains from the same sample are listed, as sequenced in a study of cytomegalovirus exposure and HLA in healthy donors. This PCR relied on a set of 60 Vbeta primers and 13 Jbeta primers. Some clones are missing from TCRdb's copy, which holds only in-frame ones; the method was immunoSEQ multiplex PCR. The ten top clones account for approximately 4.5%, within a sample of about 33,000 clones. The specimen was PBMCs. The origin of the receptors is a woman aged 40 to 50 in good health and CMV-seropositive.

The chain carries TRBV27 and TRBJ2-7; D is possibly TRBD1 (7 bases). Germline V gene data show CDR1 as MNHEY and CDR2 as SMNVEV (reference sequence). The CDR3 has 14 amino acids. V was shortened by 7 bases and J by 4 bases, with 17 bases between the two germline ends. This chain's CDR3 is CASTLGAGGYEQYF. The CDR3 DNA sequence: TGTGCCAGCACACTTGGGGCAGGGGGGTACGAGCAGTACTTC.

The DNA of the CDR3 is TGTGCCAGCAGCCCCCGTGGGCAGCGGACAGATACGCAGTATTTT. Amino acid sequence: CASSPRGQRTDTQYF. The gene calls are TRBV11-2 and TRBJ2-3; the D gene is possibly TRBD2 (5 bases). The V gene lost 5 bases and the J gene lost 3 bases, with 15 bases spanning the gap. Per germline, CDR1 SGHAT and CDR2 FQNNGV. This CDR3 is built from 15 residues.

As for this clone: Other DNA sequences within the sample encode an identical CDR3. The genes are TRBV5-1 and TRBJ2-1; TRBD2 matches at 8 bases. Germline lookup yields CDR1 SGHRS and CDR2 YFSETQ. The CDR3 sequence is 14 residues long. V shed 1 base and J 3 bases; nucleotides not matched to a gene: 0. CDR3 bases: TGCGCCAGCAGCTTGAGCGGGGGCTACAATGAGCAGTTCTTC. Translation gives CASSLSGGYNEQFF.

V is TRBV4-2 and J is TRBJ1-1, with D unresolved. Per germline, CDR1 LGHNA and CDR2 YNFKEQ. The CDR3 runs to 13 residues. Trimming stripped 2 bases from V and 3 bases from J, with 7 bases between. The CDR3 sequence is CASSQRRDTEAFF. As DNA, the CDR3 is TGTGCCAGCAGCCAAAGGCGGGACACTGAAGCTTTCTTT.

This rearrangement joins TRBV29-1 to TRBJ2-7; 9 bases line up with TRBD1. The ends lost 6 bases at V and 4 bases at J; junction bases unmatched: 10. The CDR3 totals 14 residues. The germline gives CDR1 SQVTM, CDR2 ANQGSEA. The CDR3 bases are TGCAGCGTAGCTCCGGGACAGGGTTTGTACGAGCAGTACTTC. It is translated as CSVAPGQGLYEQYF.

V is TRBV7-2 and J is TRBJ2-7, with a tentative D call TRBD2 (8 bases). Per germline, CDR1 SGHTA and CDR2 FQGNSA. CDR3 size: 16 residues. V was cut by 5 bases and J by 3 bases, with 20 bases left in between. DNA for the CDR3: TGTGCCAGCAGCCATACGACGGGAGGGGGCGACTACGAGCAGTACTTC. Translation: CASSHTTGGGDYEQYF.

The chain joins TRBV12-5 to TRBJ2-2; TRBD1 agrees at 10 bases. This CDR3 has 16 residues. Germline CDR1 reads LGHNT; CDR2 reads FRNRAP. V lost 5 bases and J lost 8; bases outside the gene matches: 11. Here the CDR3 reads CASGPGQGTLVGELFF. CDR3 DNA: TGTGCTAGTGGTCCGGGACAGGGGACTTTAGTAGGGGAGCTGTTTTTT. The variable domain in full, completed from reference TRBV12-5 and TRBJ2-2, reads DARVTQTPRHKVTEMGQEVTMRCQPILGHNTVFWYRQTMMQGLELLAYFRNRAPLDDSGMPKDRFSAEMPDATLATLKIQPSEPRDSAVYFCASGPGQGTLVGELFFGEGSRLTVL.

This rearrangement joins TRBV27 to TRBJ1-5; a weak D match, TRBD1 (5 bases). Germline lookup yields CDR1 MNHEY and CDR2 SMNVEV (reference sequence). This CDR3 comprises 12 residues. Trimming removed 6 bases at V and 4 bases at J, with 7 bases between. Here the CDR3 reads CASSGGNQPQHF. The CDR3 DNA follows: TGTGCCAGCAGCGGGGGGAATCAGCCCCAGCATTTT.

A note on this clone: A junction end diverges from the germline sequence, so it may reflect a read error. This CDR3 is also generated by other DNA sequences in the sample. The chain combines TRBV30 with TRBJ2-3; D gene uncertain. Germline CDR1 GTSNPN, CDR2 SVGIG (reference sequence). This CDR3 has 13 residues. CDR3 in amino acids: CAWSVLSTDTQYF. CDR3 nucleotides: TGTGCTTGGAGTGTACTATCCACAGATACGCAGTATTTT.

J is TRBJ2-1 and V is TRBV30; D gene ambiguous. CDR3 length: 15 residues. CDR1 is GTSNPN and CDR2 is SVGIG in the germline V gene (reference sequence). Trimming removed 1 base at V and 5 bases at J, with 15 bases between. This chain's CDR3 is CAWSETLGLNNEQFF. The CDR3 DNA is TGTGCCTGGAGTGAAACCCTTGGTCTAAACAATGAGCAGTTCTTC.

The V and J genes are TRBV9 and TRBJ1-2, with TRBD1 as a possible D gene (5 bases). Germline V gives CDR1 SGDLS, CDR2 YYNGEE. This CDR3 contains 13 residues. Trimming shortened V by 9 bases and J by 3 bases, and 15 bases separated the two germline ends. The CDR3 region has the DNA TGTGCCACCCGTTTGGGAGGGGACTATGGCTACACCTTC. Amino acid sequence: CATRLGGDYGYTF.

The V gene is TRBV29-1, the J gene TRBJ2-1; tentatively, D is TRBD1 (7 bases). The ends were cut back, 4 bases at V and 8 bases at J, with 27 bases in the middle. Germline CDR1 and CDR2: SQVTM and ANQGSEA. This CDR3 has 17 amino acids. CDR3 amino acids: CSVGGDRKAIRFYEQFF. CDR3 DNA sequence: TGCAGCGTTGGGGGGGACAGAAAGGCGATTCGGTTCTATGAGCAGTTCTTC.

Here the CDR3 DNA reads TGTGCCAGCAGCGTAGCTCCGTCCGTTAGCACAGATACGCAGTATTTT. Protein: CASSVAPSVSTDTQYF. The J gene is TRBJ2-3, the V gene TRBV9; D uncertain. V gave up 0 bases and J gave up 0 bases, with 11 bases separating them. The CDR3 is 16 amino acids. The germline V gene has CDR1 SGDLS and CDR2 YYNGEE.

The chain has TRBV10-3 and TRBJ2-5; D is unresolved. Looked up from germline, CDR1 is ENHRY and CDR2 is SYGVKD. CDR3 length: 13 amino acids. The V end lost 0 bases, the J end lost 5 bases, and 7 bases lay between the germline ends. CDR3 residues: CAISESFGETQYF. DNA for the CDR3: TGTGCCATCAGTGAGTCCTTCGGTGAGACCCAGTACTTC.

The rearrangement uses TRBV2 and TRBJ2-7, with D possibly being TRBD2 (7 bases). The CDR3 extends over 14 amino acids. Germline V CDR1 and CDR2: SNHLY, FYNNEI. The DNA of the CDR3 is TGTGCGGGGGGGGGCGGCAGGGAGGGCGACGAGCAGTACTTC. It yields the protein CAGGGGREGDEQYF.

The rearrangement uses TRBV5-6 and TRBJ2-7; the D gene is possibly TRBD2 (6 bases). Germline assignment: CDR1 SGHDT and CDR2 YYEEEE. Trimming took 6 bases from V and 5 from J, leaving 15 bases between them. The CDR3 contains 13 residues. CDR3 residues: CASTQGGNHEQYF. CDR3 bases: TGTGCCAGCACCCAGGGCGGGAATCACGAGCAGTACTTC.

The gene calls are TRBV5-6 and TRBJ1-2; D is uncertain. V gave up 4 bases and J gave up 4 bases, with 11 bases separating them. Germline V gene lookup returns CDR1 SGHDT and CDR2 YYEEEE. The CDR3 sequence is 13 residues long. The DNA for the CDR3 is TGTGCCAGCAGCCTCCGGCAGGTCTATGGCTACACCTTC. Protein: CASSLRQVYGYTF.

This chain connects TRBV30 to TRBJ2-3; the match to TRBD2 covers 7 bases. The length of the CDR3 is 15 residues. With 2 bases clipped from V and 0 bases from J, the junction kept 5 bases outside the gene matches. Looked up from germline, CDR1 is GTSNPN and CDR2 is SVGIG (reference sequence). CDR3 in amino acids: CAWSRPAGSTDTQYF. The CDR3 region has the DNA TGTGCCTGGAGTCGGCCAGCGGGGAGCACAGATACGCAGTATTTT.

The V and J genes are TRBV2 and TRBJ1-5, with TRBD1 as a possible D gene (5 bases). Germline lookup yields CDR1 SNHLY and CDR2 FYNNEI. The CDR3 sequence is 12 residues long. Deletions cut 8 bases from V and 7 bases from J, with 12 bases between. The CDR3 loop reads CASGAVRQPQHF. Written as DNA, the CDR3 is TGTGCCAGCGGGGCAGTTCGGCAGCCCCAGCATTTT.

The V call is TRBV5-1, the J call TRBJ1-1, with 8 nucleotides matching TRBD1. CDR1 and CDR2 from the germline V gene are SGHRS and YFSETQ. The ends lost 0 bases at V and 5 bases at J; junction bases unmatched: 9. This CDR3 has 16 residues. The CDR3 DNA sequence: TGCGCCAGCAGCTTGGAAGCAGGGGGCTGGGGAACTGAAGCTTTCTTT. Amino acid sequence: CASSLEAGGWGTEAFF.

J is TRBJ2-3 and V is TRBV18; 9 nucleotides match TRBD2. This CDR3 is built from 17 residues. V was pared by 2 bases and J by 0 bases, with 6 bases of the junction left unmatched. The V gene's germline CDR1 is KGHSH and CDR2 LQKENI. CDR3 sequence: CASSPKGTSQSTDTQYF. In DNA form, the CDR3 reads TGTGCCAGCTCACCAAAAGGGACTAGCCAAAGCACAGATACGCAGTATTTT.

The V and J genes are TRBV28 and TRBJ1-1; D ambiguous. This CDR3 contains 12 residues. Looked up from germline, CDR1 is MDHEN and CDR2 is SYDVKM. The ends were cut back, 5 bases at V and 1 base at J, with 5 bases in the middle. The CDR3 spells CASSPWNTEAFF. In DNA, the CDR3 is TGTGCCAGCAGTCCGTGGAACACTGAAGCTTTCTTT.

The rearrangement links TRBV7-9 to TRBJ1-1; perhaps TRBD1 as D (5 bases). The CDR3 covers 15 residues. V shed 7 bases and J shed 3 bases, with 18 bases lying between them. Germline V gene sequence: CDR1 SEHNR, CDR2 FQNEAQ (reference sequence). This chain's CDR3 is CASTRAVAGDTEAFF. CDR3 DNA sequence: TGTGCCAGCACCCGCGCTGTGGCGGGGGACACTGAAGCTTTCTTT.

This chain connects TRBV5-6 to TRBJ2-2, with D uncertain. Between the trimmed V and J ends, which lost 2 bases and 6 bases, there was a span of 8 bases. CDR3 length equals 13 residues. Germline CDR1 is SGHDT and CDR2 is YYEEEE. The CDR3 bases are TGTGCCAGCAGCTTCAGTTTTCCCGGGGAGCTGTTTTTT. It translates to CASSFSFPGELFF.

The chain recombines TRBV25-1 with TRBJ2-3; TRBD2 is a possible D gene (6 bases). Germline V gene data show CDR1 as MGHDK and CDR2 as SYGVNS. Trimming pared 3 bases from V and 0 bases from J, leaving 10 bases between. There are 15 residues in the CDR3. The CDR3 sequence is CASSDSGTSTDTQYF. CDR3 bases: TGTGCCAGCAGTGATAGCGGAACTAGCACAGATACGCAGTATTTT.

The J gene is TRBJ1-1, the V gene TRBV10-3; perhaps TRBD1 as D (6 bases). The V gene's germline CDR1 is ENHRY and CDR2 SYGVKD. This CDR3 is built from 13 residues. Trimming pared 4 bases from V and 1 base from J, leaving 7 bases between. The CDR3 spells CAISGTANTEAFF. Written as DNA, the CDR3 is TGTGCCATCAGTGGGACAGCGAACACTGAAGCTTTCTTT.

This chain uses TRBV7-7 with TRBJ2-2, with 7 bases that match TRBD2. CDR3 length: 16 amino acids. The germline CDR1 and CDR2 sequences are SSHAT and FNYEAQ (reference sequence). Losses at the gene ends were 3 bases for V and 3 bases for J; bases not matched to a gene: 7. The CDR3 nucleotides read TGTGCCAGCAGCTTGGGCGGGAGCTCGTACACCGGGGAGCTGTTTTTT. It codes for CASSLGGSSYTGELFF. The complete variable domain, with remaining parts taken from reference TRBV7-7 and TRBJ2-2, reads GAGVSQSPRYKVTKRGQDVTLRCDPISSHATLYWYQQALGQGPEFLTYFNYEAQPDKSGLPSDRFSAERPEGSISTLTIQRTEQRDSAMYRCASSLGGSSYTGELFFGEGSRLTVL.

V and J are TRBV5-6 and TRBJ2-3; a weak D match, TRBD2 (6 bases). The CDR3 is 16 amino acids. Germline CDR1 and CDR2: SGHDT and YYEEEE. The V and J ends lost 3 bases and 1 base respectively, with 15 bases between them. The CDR3 nucleotides read TGTGCCAGCAGCTCGGAGGGCCTAGTGGGCACAGATACGCAGTATTTT. Its protein is CASSSEGLVGTDTQYF.